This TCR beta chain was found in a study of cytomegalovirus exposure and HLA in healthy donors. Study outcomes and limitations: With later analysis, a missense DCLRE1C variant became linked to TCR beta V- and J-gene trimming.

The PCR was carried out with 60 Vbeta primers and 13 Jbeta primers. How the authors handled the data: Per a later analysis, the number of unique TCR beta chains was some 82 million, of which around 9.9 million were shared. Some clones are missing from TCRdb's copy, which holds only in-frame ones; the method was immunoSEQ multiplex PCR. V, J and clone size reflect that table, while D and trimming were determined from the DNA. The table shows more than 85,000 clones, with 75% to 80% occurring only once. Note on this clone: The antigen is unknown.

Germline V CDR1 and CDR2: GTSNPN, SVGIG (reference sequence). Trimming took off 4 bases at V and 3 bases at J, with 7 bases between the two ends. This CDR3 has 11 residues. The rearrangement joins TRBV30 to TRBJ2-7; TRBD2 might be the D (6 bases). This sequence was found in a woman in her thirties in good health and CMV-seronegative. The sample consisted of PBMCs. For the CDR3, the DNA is TGTGCCTGGACGGGGGACTACGAGCAGTACTTC. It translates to CAWTGDYEQYF.